Given below is one T cell receptor (beta chain) in context. The antigen is unknown. Libraries were prepared by immunoSEQ multiplex PCR; TCRdb keeps only in-frame clonotypes and omits some of them. The sample consists of over 150,000 clones, 80% to 95% of them appearing once. This sample is part of a study of T cell responses to AZD1222 COVID-19 vaccine. Findings and caveats of the study: Distributed over spike, vaccine-associated CD4 TCRs predominated at 160-218 and 743-854.

Germline V gene lookup returns CDR1 KGHDR and CDR2 SFDVKD. V shed 4 bases and J shed 4 bases, with 19 bases lying between them. This CDR3 has 17 amino acids. The receptor was derived from an adult who received the MenACWY meningococcal vaccine as a control. The material sequenced was peripheral blood, taken 28 days after the second dose of the MenACWY control vaccine. V and J are TRBV24-1 and TRBJ1-5, with D perhaps TRBD1 (6 bases). The CDR3 is CATSDTRTDRKNQPQHF. The CDR3 DNA is TGTGCCACCAGTGACACTCGGACAGACCGCAAAAATCAGCCCCAGCATTTT.